The entry that follows covers one T cell receptor beta chain sequence. The data originate from a study of blood T cell repertoires in COVID-19. Whole-study context: Researchers got acute and convalescent COVID-19 samples from the United States, Italy and Spain.

Germline V CDR1 and CDR2: MNHEY, SMNVEV (reference sequence). This CDR3 spans 15 amino acids. Trimming stripped 4 bases from V and 1 base from J, with 13 bases between. Under the authors' procedure: Reference gene primer amplification gave nucleated cell count estimates. Clones were sequenced by immunoSEQ multiplex PCR, and TCRdb holds only the in-frame ones, with some missing. For V, J and clone size, that table is used; D and trimming come from the DNA. The sample lists around 450,000 clones; around 89% were seen once. The sequence was obtained from a woman between 25 and 40 years old with acute or convalescent COVID-19. Source material: peripheral blood. The genes are TRBV27 and TRBJ1-1; possible D gene TRBD1, 6 bases. CDR3 region: CASSSPQGANTEAFF. The CDR3 DNA reads as TGTGCCAGCAGTTCGCCACAGGGAGCGAACACTGAAGCTTTCTTT.